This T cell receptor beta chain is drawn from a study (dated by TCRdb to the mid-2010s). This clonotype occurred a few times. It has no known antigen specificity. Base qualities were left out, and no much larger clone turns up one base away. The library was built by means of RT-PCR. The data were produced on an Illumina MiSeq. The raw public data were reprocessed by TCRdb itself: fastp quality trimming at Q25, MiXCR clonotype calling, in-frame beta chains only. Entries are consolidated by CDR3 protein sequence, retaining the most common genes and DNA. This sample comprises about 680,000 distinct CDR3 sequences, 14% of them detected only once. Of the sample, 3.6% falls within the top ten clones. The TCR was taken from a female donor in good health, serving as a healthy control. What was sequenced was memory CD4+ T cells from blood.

The DNA reads TGTGCCAGCAGCTTGCTCAGGGAAGAGACCCAGTACTTC. This yields the protein CASSLLREETQYF. The chain is assembled from TRBV5-5 and TRBJ2-5, and TRBD1 may be the D gene, going by 5 matching bases. Spanning cysteine to phenylalanine, the CDR3 consists of 13 amino acids. CDR3 DNA is the only sequence kept; it has 39 bases, read in frame from the first base. In the germline V gene (reference sequence), CDR1 corresponds to SGHKS and CDR2 to YYEKEE. Trimming costs V 1 base and J 3 bases, and their ends lie 7 bases apart.